This entry lists 23 T cell receptor beta chains sequenced from one sample in a study of cytomegalovirus exposure and HLA in healthy donors. In the PCR, 60 Vbeta and 13 Jbeta primers were used. Using immunoSEQ multiplex PCR, the repertoire was profiled, and TCRdb retains in-frame clones only, with some absent. This table holds 120,000 to 150,000 clones, around three quarters found once. The sequenced sample was PBMCs. The source is a middle-aged woman in good health and CMV-seropositive.

V is TRBV4-1 and J is TRBJ1-1; D might be TRBD1 (5 bases). The CDR3 spans 14 residues. V lost 1 base and J 4 bases, leaving 10 bases between the germline ends. Germline CDR1 reads MGHRA; CDR2 reads YSYEKL. The chain's CDR3 is CASSQVGEGTEAFF. CDR3 sequence (DNA): TGCGCCAGCAGCCAAGTGGGGGAGGGCACTGAAGCTTTCTTT.

The chain couples TRBV11-2 to TRBJ2-5; maybe TRBD2 (5 bases). The ends were cut back, 5 bases at V and 7 bases at J, with 20 bases in the middle. This CDR3 spans 15 amino acids. CDR1 is SGHAT, CDR2 FQNNGV, per germline. The CDR3 protein is CASSLSTGSIGTQYF. The CDR3 bases are TGTGCCAGCAGCCTCTCCACGGGGTCAATCGGGACCCAGTACTTC.

The J gene is TRBJ2-2, the V gene TRBV7-9; the D is unclear. Germline CDR1 reads SEHNR; CDR2 reads FQNEAQ (reference sequence). V lost 3 bases to trimming and J lost 7 bases, with 12 bases between them. This CDR3 has 14 residues. The CDR3 protein is CASSFSRGFGELFF. The CDR3 region has the DNA TGTGCCAGCAGCTTTAGCCGAGGTTTCGGGGAGCTGTTTTTT.

CDR3 nucleotide sequence: TGTGCCAGCAGTTACTCGATCGGTAGCAATCAGCCCCAGCATTTT. Protein product: CASSYSIGSNQPQHF. The rearrangement uses TRBV6-5 and TRBJ1-5; D gene unclear. Germline CDR1 reads MNHEY; CDR2 reads SVGAGI. The CDR3 consists of 15 residues. V lost 0 bases and J 0 bases, leaving 6 bases between the germline ends.

This clone appeared a few times. V usage is TRBV28 and J usage is TRBJ2-5, with D perhaps TRBD2 (6 bases). CDR3 size: 15 residues. Germline V lookup: CDR1 MDHEN, CDR2 SYDVKM. The ends were cut back, 6 bases at V and 3 bases at J, with 17 bases in the middle. CDR3 amino acids: CASRPPGTFKETQYF. CDR3 coding DNA: TGTGCCAGCAGACCCCCAGGGACTTTTAAAGAGACCCAGTACTTC.

As for this clone: Other DNA sequences of this sample code for an identical CDR3. The J gene is TRBJ1-5, the V gene TRBV19; TRBD1 aligns across 9 bases. The length of the CDR3 is 15 residues. From germline, CDR1 is LNHDA and CDR2 SQIVND (reference sequence). V dropped 1 base and J dropped 4; count of bases not matched to a gene: 2. The CDR3 nucleotides read TGTGCCAGTAGTATAGGAGGACAGGGGAATCAGCCCCAGCATTTT. This encodes CASSIGGQGNQPQHF.

This rearrangement joins TRBV6-6 to TRBJ2-7, with a tentative D call TRBD2 (5 bases). Germline V gives CDR1 MNHNY, CDR2 SVGAGI (reference sequence). The CDR3 has 12 amino acids. Deletions cut 2 bases from V and 7 bases from J, with 9 bases between. CDR3 sequence reads: CASSYIGEEQYF. CDR3 coding DNA: TGTGCCAGCAGTTACATCGGGGAGGAGCAGTACTTC.

This clone appeared a few times. The chain uses TRBV28 and TRBJ1-1; D unclear. V was pared by 3 bases and J by 3 bases, with 8 bases between. The CDR3 consists of 13 residues. The germline V gene encodes CDR1 MDHEN and CDR2 SYDVKM. Here the CDR3 reads CASSFPPDTEAFF. For the CDR3, the DNA is TGTGCCAGCAGTTTCCCCCCTGACACTGAAGCTTTCTTT.

The rearrangement links TRBV5-1 to TRBJ2-5, with D hard to call. The end of the DNA is better explained by TRBJ2-7, so the J call may be wrong. This CDR3 is built from 13 residues. Germline V gene lookup returns CDR1 SGHRS and CDR2 YFSETQ. This chain's CDR3 is CASSLAQTYEQYF. DNA for the CDR3: TGCGCCAGCAGCTTGGCCCAAACCTACGAGCAGTACTTC.

V usage is TRBV6-5 and J usage is TRBJ1-5, with TRBD1 matching over 12 bases. The V gene's germline CDR1 is MNHEY and CDR2 SVGAGI. V dropped 4 bases and J dropped 6; count of bases not matched to a gene: 4. The CDR3 totals 15 residues. This chain's CDR3 is CASSSGQGAGQPQHF. As DNA, the CDR3 is TGTGCCAGCAGTTCGGGACAGGGGGCCGGTCAGCCCCAGCATTTT.

V gene TRBV27 combines with J gene TRBJ2-7, with 10 nucleotides matching TRBD2. The CDR3 extends over 13 amino acids. Per germline, CDR1 MNHEY and CDR2 SMNVEV (reference sequence). Trimming cost V 7 bases and J 6 bases; bases outside gene matches: 6. This CDR3 is CASNPSGSFEQYF. As DNA, the CDR3 is TGTGCCAGCAACCCTAGCGGGAGCTTCGAGCAGTACTTC.

This chain uses TRBV11-2 with TRBJ2-3, with 8 bases lining up with TRBD2. Germline CDR1 is SGHAT and CDR2 is FQNNGV. J lost 4 bases, V lost 7 bases, and 7 bases had no gene match. The CDR3 length is 14 residues. The CDR3 nucleotides are TGTGCCAGCAAGGCGATAGCGGGATCAGATACGCAGTATTTT. It is translated as CASKAIAGSDTQYF.

The chain has TRBV6-5 and TRBJ2-7; D is possibly TRBD2 (6 bases). The CDR3 is 14 residues long. Trimming removed 7 bases at V and 1 base at J, with 14 bases between. Looked up from germline, CDR1 is MNHEY and CDR2 is SVGAGI. The CDR3 sequence is CASKRTGESYEQYF. The CDR3, as DNA: TGTGCCAGCAAGAGGACGGGAGAATCCTACGAGCAGTACTTC.

This clone showed up just a few times. The genes are TRBV21-1 and TRBJ2-2; the table's D call, TRBD1, was not checked against the DNA. TRBV21-1 is an annotated pseudogene. The CDR3 consists of 16 residues. The CDR3 nucleotides read TGTGCCAGCAGTTTTCCTTATGGGGCTAGTCCCGGGGAGCTGTTTTTT. Protein product: CASSFPYGASPGELFF.

This chain uses TRBV6-1 with TRBJ2-7; the D is unclear. Germline V gene lookup returns CDR1 MNHNS and CDR2 SASEGT. The V and J ends lost 3 bases and 7 bases respectively, with 10 bases between them. The CDR3 spans 12 residues. The CDR3 here is CASSDRPREQYF. CDR3 sequence (DNA): TGTGCCAGCAGTGACAGGCCGAGAGAGCAGTACTTC.

V and J are TRBV4-2 and TRBJ2-1, with TRBD2 matching over 11 bases. With 0 bases clipped from V and 7 bases from J, the junction kept 8 bases outside the gene matches. The CDR3 contains 17 residues. Germline V gene data show CDR1 as LGHNA and CDR2 as YNFKEQ. CDR3 nucleotides: TGTGCCAGCAGCCAAGATCGAACTAGCGGGAGAGTTAATGAGCAGTTCTTC. This gives the protein CASSQDRTSGRVNEQFF.

This chain joins TRBV18 and TRBJ2-3, with D possibly TRBD1 on 5 matching bases. Trimming removed 0 bases at V and 1 base at J, with 8 bases between. This CDR3 region has 15 residues. CDR1 is KGHSH and CDR2 is LQKENI in the germline V gene. The CDR3, as DNA: TGTGCCAGCTCACCACCCAGGGTTGGCACAGATACGCAGTATTTT. Residues: CASSPPRVGTDTQYF.

The chain has TRBV11-2 and TRBJ2-2; 10 nucleotides align to TRBD2. This CDR3 spans 17 amino acids. From germline, CDR1 is SGHAT and CDR2 FQNNGV. Trimming cost V 1 base and J 3 bases; bases outside gene matches: 5. CDR3 sequence (DNA): TGTGCCAGCAGCTTAGTGCTAGCGGGAGTTTACACCGGGGAGCTGTTTTTT. Translation gives CASSLVLAGVYTGELFF.

This clone was seen more than once but under ten times. The V gene is TRBV7-9, the J gene TRBJ1-2; no reliable D call. Germline CDR1 and CDR2: SEHNR and FQNEAQ (reference sequence). V lost 4 bases and J 7 bases, leaving 16 bases between the germline ends. The CDR3 runs to 14 residues. CDR3: CASSSGGLRTGYTF. Here the CDR3 DNA reads TGTGCCAGCAGCTCAGGAGGACTCCGGACTGGCTACACCTTC. Full variable domain (missing parts from reference TRBV7-9 and TRBJ1-2): DTGVSQNPRHKITKRGQNVTFRCDPISEHNRLYWYRQTLGQGPEFLTYFQNEAQLEKSRLLSDRFSAERPKGSFSTLEIQRTEQGDSAMYLCASSSGGLRTGYTFGSGTRLTVV.

This chain uses TRBV14 with TRBJ2-7; D gene ambiguous. Germline V gene data show CDR1 as SGHDN and CDR2 as FVKESK. The CDR3 has 16 residues. The V and J ends lost 1 base and 0 bases respectively, with 13 bases between them. The CDR3 reads CASSQGLDPSSYEQYF. As DNA, the CDR3 is TGTGCCAGCAGCCAAGGTCTAGACCCAAGCTCCTACGAGCAGTACTTC.

To note about this clone: The same CDR3 arises from other DNA sequences in this sample as well. This rearrangement joins TRBV6-1 to TRBJ2-7; 12 positions match TRBD1. The CDR3 has 15 amino acids. J gave up 5 bases and V 6 bases, and 8 bases lay outside the gene matches. Per germline, CDR1 MNHNS and CDR2 SASEGT. As DNA, the CDR3 is TGTGCCAGCAGCGGGGGGACAGGGGGCATGGACGAGCAGTACTTC. It specifies CASSGGTGGMDEQYF.

The chain is built from TRBV10-3 and TRBJ2-1; the match to TRBD1 covers 8 bases. The CDR3 runs 14 residues. J was trimmed by 5 bases and V by 6 bases; bases with no gene match: 6. CDR1 and CDR2 (germline): ENHRY, SYGVKD. Here the CDR3 DNA reads TGTGCCATCAGGGACAGGGAGATGGACAATGAGCAGTTCTTC. This sequence encodes CAIRDREMDNEQFF.

The gene calls are TRBV5-1 and TRBJ2-5; the match to TRBD2 covers 8 bases. The ends lost 0 bases at V and 2 bases at J; junction bases unmatched: 3. There are 15 residues in the CDR3. The germline V gene encodes CDR1 SGHRS and CDR2 YFSETQ. Here the CDR3 reads CASSLASGLQETQYF. The CDR3 DNA sequence: TGCGCCAGCAGCTTGGCTAGCGGGCTTCAAGAGACCCAGTACTTC.